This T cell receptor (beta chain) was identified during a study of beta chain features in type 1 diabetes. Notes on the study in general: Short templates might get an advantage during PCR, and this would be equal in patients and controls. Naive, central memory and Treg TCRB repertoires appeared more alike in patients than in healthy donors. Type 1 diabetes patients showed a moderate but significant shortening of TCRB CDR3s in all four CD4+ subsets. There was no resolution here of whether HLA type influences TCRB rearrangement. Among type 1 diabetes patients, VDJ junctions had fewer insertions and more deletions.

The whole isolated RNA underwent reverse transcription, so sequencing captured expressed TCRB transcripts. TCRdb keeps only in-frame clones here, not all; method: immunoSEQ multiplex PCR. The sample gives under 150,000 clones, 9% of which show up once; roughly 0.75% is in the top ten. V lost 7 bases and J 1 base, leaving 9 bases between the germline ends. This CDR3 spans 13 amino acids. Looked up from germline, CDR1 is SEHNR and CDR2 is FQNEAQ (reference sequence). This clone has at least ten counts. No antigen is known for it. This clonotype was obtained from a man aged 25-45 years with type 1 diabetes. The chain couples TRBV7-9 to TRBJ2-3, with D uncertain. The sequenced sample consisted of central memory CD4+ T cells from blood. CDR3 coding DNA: TGTGCCAGCACCAACGCGGGCACAGATACGCAGTATTTT. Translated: CASTNAGTDTQYF.